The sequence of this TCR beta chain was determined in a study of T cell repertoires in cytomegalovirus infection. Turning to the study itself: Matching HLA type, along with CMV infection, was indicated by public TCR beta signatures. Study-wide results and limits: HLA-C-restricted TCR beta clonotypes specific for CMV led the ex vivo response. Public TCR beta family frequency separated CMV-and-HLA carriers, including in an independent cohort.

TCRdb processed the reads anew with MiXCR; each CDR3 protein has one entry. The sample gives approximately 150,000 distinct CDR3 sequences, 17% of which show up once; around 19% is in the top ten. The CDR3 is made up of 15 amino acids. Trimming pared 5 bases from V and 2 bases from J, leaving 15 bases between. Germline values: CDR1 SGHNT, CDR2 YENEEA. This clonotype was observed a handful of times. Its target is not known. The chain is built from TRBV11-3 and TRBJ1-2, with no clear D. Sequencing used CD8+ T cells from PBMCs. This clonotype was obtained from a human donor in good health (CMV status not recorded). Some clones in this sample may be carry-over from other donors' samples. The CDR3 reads CASSPQWVGNYGYTF. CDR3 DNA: TGTGCCAGCAGCCCCCAGTGGGTAGGAAACTATGGCTACACCTTC.